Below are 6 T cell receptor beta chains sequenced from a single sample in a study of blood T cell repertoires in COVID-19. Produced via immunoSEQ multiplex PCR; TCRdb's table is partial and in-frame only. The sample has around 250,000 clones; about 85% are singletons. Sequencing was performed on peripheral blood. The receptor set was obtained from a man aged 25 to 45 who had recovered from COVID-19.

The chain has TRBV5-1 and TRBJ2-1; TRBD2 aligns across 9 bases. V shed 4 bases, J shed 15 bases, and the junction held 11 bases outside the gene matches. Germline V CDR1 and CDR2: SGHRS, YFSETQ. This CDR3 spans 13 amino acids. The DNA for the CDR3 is TGCGCCAGCAGCACTTTAGCGGGGGATGTGGGGTTCTTC. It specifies CASSTLAGDVGFF.

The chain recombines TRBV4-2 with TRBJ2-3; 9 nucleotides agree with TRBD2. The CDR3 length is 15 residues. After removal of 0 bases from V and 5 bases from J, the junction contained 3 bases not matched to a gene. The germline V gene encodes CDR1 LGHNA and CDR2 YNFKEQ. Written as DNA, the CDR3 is TGTGCCAGCAGCCAAGAGGGAGCGGGGGGAGATACGCAGTATTTT. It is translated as CASSQEGAGGDTQYF.

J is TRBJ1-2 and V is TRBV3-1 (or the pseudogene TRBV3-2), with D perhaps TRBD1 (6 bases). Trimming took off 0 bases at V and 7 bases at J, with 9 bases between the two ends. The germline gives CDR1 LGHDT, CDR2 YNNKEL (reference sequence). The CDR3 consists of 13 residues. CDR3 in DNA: TGTGCCAGCAGCCAAGAACCCAGGGGTGGCTACACCTTC. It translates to CASSQEPRGGYTF.

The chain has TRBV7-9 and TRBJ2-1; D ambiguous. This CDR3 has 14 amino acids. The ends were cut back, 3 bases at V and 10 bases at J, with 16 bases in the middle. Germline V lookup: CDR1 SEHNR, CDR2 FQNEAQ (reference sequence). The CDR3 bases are TGTGCCAGCAGCTTCCGTTCTTCCTCAGGAGAGCAGTTCTTC. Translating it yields CASSFRSSSGEQFF. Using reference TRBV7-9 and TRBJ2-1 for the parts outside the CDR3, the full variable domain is DTGVSQNPRHKITKRGQNVTFRCDPISEHNRLYWYRQTLGQGPEFLTYFQNEAQLEKSRLLSDRFSAERPKGSFSTLEIQRTEQGDSAMYLCASSFRSSSGEQFFGPGTRLTVL.

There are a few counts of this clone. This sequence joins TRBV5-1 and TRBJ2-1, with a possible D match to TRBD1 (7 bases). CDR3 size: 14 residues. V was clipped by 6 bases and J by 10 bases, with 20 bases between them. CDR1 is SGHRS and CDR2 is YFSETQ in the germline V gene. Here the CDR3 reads CASKTQGGFGEQFF. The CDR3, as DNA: TGCGCCAGCAAAACTCAGGGGGGATTTGGGGAGCAGTTCTTC.

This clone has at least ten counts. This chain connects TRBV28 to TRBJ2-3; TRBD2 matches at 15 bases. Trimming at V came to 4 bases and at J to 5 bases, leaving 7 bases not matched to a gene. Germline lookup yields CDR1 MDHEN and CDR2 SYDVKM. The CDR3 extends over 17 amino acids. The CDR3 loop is CASSSWTSGGARDTQYF. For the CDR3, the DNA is TGTGCCAGCAGTTCATGGACTAGCGGGGGGGCCAGAGATACGCAGTATTTT.